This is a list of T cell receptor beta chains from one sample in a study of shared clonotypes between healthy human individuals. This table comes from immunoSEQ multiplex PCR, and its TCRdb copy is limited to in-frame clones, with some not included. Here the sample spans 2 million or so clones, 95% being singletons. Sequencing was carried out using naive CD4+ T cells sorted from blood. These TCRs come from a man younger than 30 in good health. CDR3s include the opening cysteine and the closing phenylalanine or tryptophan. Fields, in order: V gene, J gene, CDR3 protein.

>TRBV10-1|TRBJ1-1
CASRETGTGLAFF
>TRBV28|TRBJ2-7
CASSPGTARSYEQYF
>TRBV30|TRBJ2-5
CAWSVERGETQYF
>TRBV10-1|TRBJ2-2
CASSTGTGVTGELFF
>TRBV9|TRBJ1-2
CASSGPYYGYTF
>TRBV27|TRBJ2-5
CASSLRGLASETQYF
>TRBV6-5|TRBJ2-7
CASSAPGQAYEQYF
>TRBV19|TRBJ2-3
CASRGLAGDTQYF
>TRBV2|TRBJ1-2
CASSESVADYGYTF
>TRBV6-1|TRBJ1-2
CASSEGGTDYGYTF
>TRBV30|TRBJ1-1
CAWDRDRNTEAFF
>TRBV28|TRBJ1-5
CASSLDGGEGFRNQPQHF
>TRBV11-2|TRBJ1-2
CASSRTGVYGYTF
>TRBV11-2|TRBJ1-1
CASSVRGGRSTEAFF
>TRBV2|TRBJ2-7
CASSEAPEQYF
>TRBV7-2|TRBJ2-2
CASSHNIDTGELFF
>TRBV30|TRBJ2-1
CAWSLSSLVNEQFF
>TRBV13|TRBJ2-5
CASSRQGGLQETQYF
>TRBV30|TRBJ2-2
CAWSFQAGGHGELFF
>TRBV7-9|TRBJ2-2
CASSSPLPVGELFF
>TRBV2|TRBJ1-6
CASSGGQGKLNSPLHF
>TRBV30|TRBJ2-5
CAWSGAVETQYF
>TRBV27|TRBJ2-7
CASSWGYEQYF
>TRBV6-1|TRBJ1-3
CASSQQYSGNTIYF
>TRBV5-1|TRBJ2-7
CASSWGLAGATYEQYF
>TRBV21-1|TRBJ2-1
CASSNPKLAGATSYNEQFF
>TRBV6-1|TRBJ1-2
CASSETGLGKNYGYTF
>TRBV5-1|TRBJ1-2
CASSLSQSYGYTF
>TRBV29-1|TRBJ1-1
CSAKKGGTAFMNTEAFF
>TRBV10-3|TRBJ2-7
CAISSGGTEQYF
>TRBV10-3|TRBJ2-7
CAISDSGSPTYEQYF
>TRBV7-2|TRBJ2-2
CASSLDSGELFF
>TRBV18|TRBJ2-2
CASGRQGEAGELFF
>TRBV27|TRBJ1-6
CASSLRGAGNSPLHF
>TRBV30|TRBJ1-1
CAWSGYTEAFF
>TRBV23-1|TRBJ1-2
CASSPDAGYGYTF
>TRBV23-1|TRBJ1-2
CASSQSSPDRSNYGYTF
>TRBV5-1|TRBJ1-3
CASSPSPGVASGNTIYF
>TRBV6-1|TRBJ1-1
CASIRTVNTEAFF
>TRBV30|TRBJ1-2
CAWSVWPYGYTF
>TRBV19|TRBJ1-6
CASSRTGGSPLHF
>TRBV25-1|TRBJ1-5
CASSPGPNQPQHF